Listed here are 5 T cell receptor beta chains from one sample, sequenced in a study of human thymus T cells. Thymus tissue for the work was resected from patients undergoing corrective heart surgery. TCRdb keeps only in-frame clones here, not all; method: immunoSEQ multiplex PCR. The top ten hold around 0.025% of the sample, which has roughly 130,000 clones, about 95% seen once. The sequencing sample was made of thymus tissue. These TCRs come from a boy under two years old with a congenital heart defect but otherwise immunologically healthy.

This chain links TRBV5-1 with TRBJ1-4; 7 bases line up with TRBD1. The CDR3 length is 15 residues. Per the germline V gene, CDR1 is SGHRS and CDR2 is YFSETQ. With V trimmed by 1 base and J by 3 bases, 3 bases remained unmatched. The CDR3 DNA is TGCGCCAGCAGCTTGAGGGGGCAGCCTAATGAAAAACTGTTTTTT. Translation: CASSLRGQPNEKLFF.

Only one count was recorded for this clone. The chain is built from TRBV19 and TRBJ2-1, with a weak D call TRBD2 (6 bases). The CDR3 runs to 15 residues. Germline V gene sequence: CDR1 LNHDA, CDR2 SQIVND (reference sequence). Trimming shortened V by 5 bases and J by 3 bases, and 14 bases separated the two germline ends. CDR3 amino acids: CASSRGGVNYNEQFF. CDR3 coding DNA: TGTGCCAGTAGTCGGGGCGGGGTAAACTACAATGAGCAGTTCTTC.

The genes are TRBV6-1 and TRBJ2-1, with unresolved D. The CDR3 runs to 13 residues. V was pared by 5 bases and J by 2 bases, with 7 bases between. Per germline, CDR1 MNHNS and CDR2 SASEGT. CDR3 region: CASSRLAYNEQFF. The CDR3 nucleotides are TGTGCCAGCAGTAGGTTAGCCTACAATGAGCAGTTCTTC.

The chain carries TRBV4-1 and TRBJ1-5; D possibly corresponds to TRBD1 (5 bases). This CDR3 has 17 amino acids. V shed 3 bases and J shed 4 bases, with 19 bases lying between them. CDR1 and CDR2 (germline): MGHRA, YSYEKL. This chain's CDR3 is CASSHQRDVGVNQPQHF. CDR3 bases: TGCGCCAGCAGCCACCAAAGGGACGTCGGTGTTAATCAGCCCCAGCATTTT.

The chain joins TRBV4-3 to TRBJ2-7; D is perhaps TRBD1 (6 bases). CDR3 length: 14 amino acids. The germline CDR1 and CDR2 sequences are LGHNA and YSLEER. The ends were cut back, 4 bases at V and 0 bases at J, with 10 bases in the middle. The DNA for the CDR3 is TGCGCCAGCAGCCCAAAACAGGGCTCCTACGAGCAGTACTTC. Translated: CASSPKQGSYEQYF.